Sequencing of this TCR beta chain was carried out in a study of shared clonotypes between healthy human individuals. The protocol was immunoSEQ multiplex PCR, while the TCRdb copy is restricted to in-frame clones and leaves out a portion. The table records roughly 530,000 clones, 96% of them present only once. V lost 7 bases, J lost 2 bases, and 4 bases stayed unmatched. This CDR3 region has 14 residues. Germline V gives CDR1 MDHEN, CDR2 SYDVKM. None of the donors, who were healthy HIV-negative adults, had recently had acute infections or vaccinations. The sample taken for sequencing was naive CD4+ T cells sorted from blood. As to subset: CD45RA+ positively selected. The chain recombines TRBV28 with TRBJ2-2; 7 bases align to TRBD1. This receptor was taken from a woman aged 25 to 39 in good health. CDR3 loop: CASIRGTNTGELFF. CDR3 nucleotide sequence: TGTGCCAGCATCAGGGGGACAAACACCGGGGAGCTGTTTTTT.